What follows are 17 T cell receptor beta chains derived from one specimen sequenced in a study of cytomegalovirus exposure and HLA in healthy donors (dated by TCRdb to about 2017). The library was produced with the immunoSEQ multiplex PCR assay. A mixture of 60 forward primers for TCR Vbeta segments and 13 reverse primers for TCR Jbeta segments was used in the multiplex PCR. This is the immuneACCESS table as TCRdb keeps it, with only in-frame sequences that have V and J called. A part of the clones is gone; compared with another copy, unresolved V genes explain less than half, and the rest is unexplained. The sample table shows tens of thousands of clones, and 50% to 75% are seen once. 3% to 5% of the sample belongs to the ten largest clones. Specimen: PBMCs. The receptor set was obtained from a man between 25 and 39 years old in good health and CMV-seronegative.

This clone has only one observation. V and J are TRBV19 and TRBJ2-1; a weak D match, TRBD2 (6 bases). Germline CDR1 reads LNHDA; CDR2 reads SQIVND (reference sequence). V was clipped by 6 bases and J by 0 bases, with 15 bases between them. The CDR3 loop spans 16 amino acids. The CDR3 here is CASSWGDWSSYNEQFF. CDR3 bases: TGTGCCAGTAGCTGGGGGGACTGGAGCTCCTACAATGAGCAGTTCTTC.

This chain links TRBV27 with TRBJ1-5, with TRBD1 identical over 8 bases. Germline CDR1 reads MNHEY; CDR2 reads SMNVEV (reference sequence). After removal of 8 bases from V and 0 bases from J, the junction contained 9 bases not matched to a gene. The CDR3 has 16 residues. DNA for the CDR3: TGTGCCAGCCGAGCAGGGGGCGGGAATAGCAATCAGCCCCAGCATTTT. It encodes CASRAGGGNSNQPQHF.

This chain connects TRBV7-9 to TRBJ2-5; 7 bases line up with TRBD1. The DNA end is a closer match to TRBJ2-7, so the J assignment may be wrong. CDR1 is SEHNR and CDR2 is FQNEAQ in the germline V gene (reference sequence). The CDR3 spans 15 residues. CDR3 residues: CASSPSGQSYYEQYF. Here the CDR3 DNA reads TGTGCCAGCAGCCCCTCGGGACAGTCCTACTACGAGCAGTACTTC.

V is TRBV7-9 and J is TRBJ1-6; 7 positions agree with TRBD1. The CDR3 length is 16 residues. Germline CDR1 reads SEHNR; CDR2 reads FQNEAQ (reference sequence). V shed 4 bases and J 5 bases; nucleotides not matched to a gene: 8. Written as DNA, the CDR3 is TGTGCCAGCAGCTCGCGGACAGGTCAGAATAATTCACCCCTCCACTTT. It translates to CASSSRTGQNNSPLHF.

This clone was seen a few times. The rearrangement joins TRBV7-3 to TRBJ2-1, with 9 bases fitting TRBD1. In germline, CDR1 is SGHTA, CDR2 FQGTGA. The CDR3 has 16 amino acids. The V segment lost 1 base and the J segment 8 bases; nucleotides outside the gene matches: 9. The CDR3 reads CASSLMGTGFYDEQFF. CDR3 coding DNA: TGTGCCAGCAGCTTAATGGGGACAGGGTTTTACGATGAGCAGTTCTTC.

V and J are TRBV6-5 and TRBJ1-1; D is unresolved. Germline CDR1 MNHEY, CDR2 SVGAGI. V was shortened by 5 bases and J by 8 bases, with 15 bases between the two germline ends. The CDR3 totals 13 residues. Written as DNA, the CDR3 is TGTGCCAGCAGTATACGGGAAGGCAGCGAAGCTTTCTTT. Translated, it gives CASSIREGSEAFF.

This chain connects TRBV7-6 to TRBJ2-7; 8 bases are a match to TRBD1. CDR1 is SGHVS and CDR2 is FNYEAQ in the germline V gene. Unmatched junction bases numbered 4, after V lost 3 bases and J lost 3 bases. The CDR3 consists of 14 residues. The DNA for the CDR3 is TGTGCCAGCAGCTTTCGAGGACAGGGCTACGAGCAGTACTTC. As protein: CASSFRGQGYEQYF.

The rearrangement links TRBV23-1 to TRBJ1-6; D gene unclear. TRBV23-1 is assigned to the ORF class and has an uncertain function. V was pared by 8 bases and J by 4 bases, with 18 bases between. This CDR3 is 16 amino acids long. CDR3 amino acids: CASSSRWRVYNSPLHF. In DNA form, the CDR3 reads TGCGCCAGCTCCTCTAGGTGGCGGGTATATAATTCACCCCTCCACTTT.

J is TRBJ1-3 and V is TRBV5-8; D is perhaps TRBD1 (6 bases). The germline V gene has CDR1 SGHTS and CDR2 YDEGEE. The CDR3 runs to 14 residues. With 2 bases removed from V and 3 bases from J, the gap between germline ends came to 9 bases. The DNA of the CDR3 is TGTGCCAGCAGCTTCAGGGGTATTGGAAACACCATATATTTT. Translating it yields CASSFRGIGNTIYF. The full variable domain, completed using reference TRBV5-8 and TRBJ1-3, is EAGVTQSPTHLIKTRGQQATLRCSPISGHTSVYWYQQALGLGLQFLLWYDEGEERNRGNFPPRFSGRQFPNYSSELNVNALELEDSALYLCASSFRGIGNTIYFGEGSWLTVV.

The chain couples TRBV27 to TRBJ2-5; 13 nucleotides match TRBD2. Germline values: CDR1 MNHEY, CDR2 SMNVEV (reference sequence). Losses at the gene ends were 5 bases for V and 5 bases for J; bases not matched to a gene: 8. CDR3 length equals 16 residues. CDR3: CASSITSGGAMETQYF. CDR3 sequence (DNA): TGTGCCAGCAGTATAACTAGCGGGGGGGCGATGGAGACCCAGTACTTC.

The DNA of the CDR3 is TGCGCCAGCAGCCAAGGGCGGGACAGATCTAACTATGGCTACACCTTC. The encoded protein is CASSQGRDRSNYGYTF. The rearrangement uses TRBV4-1 and TRBJ1-2; 7 positions agree with TRBD1. Trimming at V came to 1 base and at J to 0 bases, leaving 5 bases not matched to a gene. Germline CDR1 MGHRA, CDR2 YSYEKL. CDR3 length: 16 residues.

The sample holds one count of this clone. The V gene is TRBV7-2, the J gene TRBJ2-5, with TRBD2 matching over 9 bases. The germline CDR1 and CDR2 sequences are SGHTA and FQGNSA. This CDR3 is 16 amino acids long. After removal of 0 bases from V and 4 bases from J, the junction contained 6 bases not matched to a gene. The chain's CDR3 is CASSLALASGVETQYF. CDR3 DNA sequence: TGTGCCAGCAGCTTAGCGCTCGCTAGCGGGGTAGAGACCCAGTACTTC. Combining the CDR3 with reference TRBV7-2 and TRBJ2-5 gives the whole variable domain GAGVSQSPSNKVTEKGKDVELRCDPISGHTALYWYRQSLGQGLEFLIYFQGNSAPDKSGLPSDRFSAERTGGSVSTLTIQRTQQEDSAVYLCASSLALASGVETQYFGPGTRLLVL.

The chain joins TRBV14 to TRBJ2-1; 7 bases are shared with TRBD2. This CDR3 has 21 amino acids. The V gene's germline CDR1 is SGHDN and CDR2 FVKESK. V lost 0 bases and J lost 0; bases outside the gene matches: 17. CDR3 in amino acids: CASSQDRDSGPVISSYNEQFF. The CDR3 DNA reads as TGTGCCAGCAGCCAAGATCGGGATAGCGGGCCGGTAATAAGCTCCTACAATGAGCAGTTCTTC.

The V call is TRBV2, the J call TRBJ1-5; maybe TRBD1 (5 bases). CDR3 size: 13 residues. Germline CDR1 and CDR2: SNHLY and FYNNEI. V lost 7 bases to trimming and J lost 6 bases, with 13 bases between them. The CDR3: CASNIGVRQPQHF. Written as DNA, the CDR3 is TGTGCCAGCAATATAGGGGTACGTCAGCCCCAGCATTTT. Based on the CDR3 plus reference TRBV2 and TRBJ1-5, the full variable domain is EPEVTQTPSHQVTQMGQEVILRCVPISNHLYFYWYRQILGQKVEFLVSFYNNEISEKSEIFDDQFSVERPDGSNFTLKIRSTKLEDSAMYFCASNIGVRQPQHFGDGTRLSIL.

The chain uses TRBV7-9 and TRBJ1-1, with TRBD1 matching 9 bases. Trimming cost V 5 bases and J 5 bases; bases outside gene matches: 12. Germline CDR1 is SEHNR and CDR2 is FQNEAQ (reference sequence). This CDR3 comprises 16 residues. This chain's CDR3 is CASSDSLDRGETEAFF. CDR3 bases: TGTGCCAGCAGCGACAGCTTGGACAGGGGAGAGACTGAAGCTTTCTTT. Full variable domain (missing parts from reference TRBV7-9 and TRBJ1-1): DTGVSQNPRHKITKRGQNVTFRCDPISEHNRLYWYRQTLGQGPEFLTYFQNEAQLEKSRLLSDRFSAERPKGSFSTLEIQRTEQGDSAMYLCASSDSLDRGETEAFFGQGTRLTVV.

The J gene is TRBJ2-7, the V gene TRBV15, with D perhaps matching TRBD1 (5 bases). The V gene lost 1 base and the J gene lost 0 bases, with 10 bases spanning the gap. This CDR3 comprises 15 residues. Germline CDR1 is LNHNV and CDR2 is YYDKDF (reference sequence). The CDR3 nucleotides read TGTGCCACCAGCAGAGCTCGACAGAGCTCCTACGAGCAGTACTTC. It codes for CATSRARQSSYEQYF.

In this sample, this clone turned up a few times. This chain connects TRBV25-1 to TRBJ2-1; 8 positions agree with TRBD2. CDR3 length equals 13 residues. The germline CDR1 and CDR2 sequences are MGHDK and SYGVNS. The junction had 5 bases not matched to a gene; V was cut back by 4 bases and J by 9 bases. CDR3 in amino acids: CASSVTAGGEQFF. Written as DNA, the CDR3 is TGTGCCAGCAGTGTTACCGCGGGAGGTGAGCAGTTCTTC. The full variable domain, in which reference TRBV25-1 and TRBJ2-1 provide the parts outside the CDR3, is EADIYQTPRYLVIGTGKKITLECSQTMGHDKMYWYQQDPGMELHLIHYSYGVNSTEKGDLSSESTVSRIRTEHFPLTLESARPSHTSQYLCASSVTAGGEQFFGPGTRLTVL.